Listed here are 29 T cell receptor beta chains from one sample, sequenced in a study of radiotherapy plus CTLA-4 blockade in lung cancer. TCRdb keeps only in-frame clones here, not all; method: immunoSEQ multiplex PCR. Among approximately 75,000 clones, around 82% were seen once, and the ten largest hold about 6.6%. The sample in question was peripheral blood, obtained from a patient treated with radiotherapy plus ipilimumab. Receptors originate from a human donor with non-small cell lung cancer who had a complete response to radiotherapy plus ipilimumab.

CDR3 bases: TGTGCCAGCGGACAGGGGTACTATGGCTACACCTTC. Protein: CASGQGYYGYTF. V and J are TRBV6-5 and TRBJ1-2; 9 bases agree with TRBD1. This CDR3 is 12 amino acids long. V trimming: 8 bases; J trimming: 3 bases; junction bases outside the gene matches: 1. Germline V lookup: CDR1 MNHEY, CDR2 SVGAGI.

CDR3 nucleotide sequence: TGCGCCAGCAGTGAGACTTTGGGGATAAGGGTTCAGCCCCAGCATTTT. The encoded protein is CASSETLGIRVQPQHF. V gene TRBV10-1 combines with J gene TRBJ1-5; D is unresolved. This CDR3 has 16 amino acids. Looked up from germline, CDR1 is WNHNN and CDR2 is SYGVQD (reference sequence). V was trimmed by 2 bases and J by 6 bases, leaving 17 bases between them.

This clone was seen a few times. The chain employs TRBV18 and TRBJ2-1; no clear D gene. The CDR3 extends over 12 amino acids. V shed 2 bases and J shed 6 bases, with 5 bases lying between them. Germline lookup yields CDR1 KGHSH and CDR2 LQKENI. The CDR3 reads CASSPGVNEQFF. Here the CDR3 DNA reads TGTGCCAGCTCACCAGGGGTCAATGAGCAGTTCTTC.

The chain is built from TRBV30 and TRBJ1-1; D not resolved. V was cut by 2 bases and J by 1 base, with 8 bases left in between. The germline gives CDR1 GTSNPN, CDR2 SVGIG (reference sequence). The length of the CDR3 is 13 residues. The CDR3 loop is CAWSSKRNTEAFF. In DNA form, the CDR3 reads TGTGCCTGGAGTTCGAAAAGGAACACTGAAGCTTTCTTT. Full variable domain (missing parts from reference TRBV30 and TRBJ1-1): SQTIHQWPATLVQPVGSPLSLECTVEGTSNPNLYWYRQAAGRGLQLLFYSVGIGQISSEVPQNLSASRPQDRQFILSSKKLLLSDSGFYLCAWSSKRNTEAFFGQGTRLTVV.

The chain has TRBV7-8 and TRBJ2-7; no definite D call. From germline, CDR1 is SGHVS and CDR2 FQNEAQ. This CDR3 region has 13 residues. The V end was cut by 4 bases, the J end by 3 bases, with 10 bases between. CDR3 sequence reads: CASSSQPSYEQYV. The CDR3, as DNA: TGTGCCAGCAGCTCACAGCCCAGCTACGAGCAGTACGTC.

The rearrangement joins TRBV30 to TRBJ2-7; D is ambiguous. V lost 2 bases and J 6 bases, leaving 14 bases between the germline ends. CDR1 is GTSNPN, CDR2 SVGIG, per germline (reference sequence). This CDR3 is 13 amino acids long. The CDR3 bases are TGTGCCTGGAGTCCCCTGACCTTTAGCGAGCAGTACTTC. This translates into CAWSPLTFSEQYF.

The rearrangement joins TRBV7-2 to TRBJ2-2; D is unresolved. With 1 base removed from V and 4 bases from J, the gap between germline ends came to 10 bases. Germline V CDR1 and CDR2: SGHTA, FQGNSA. The CDR3 totals 15 residues. The CDR3 protein is CASSLVAVSTGELFF. The CDR3 DNA reads TGTGCCAGCAGCTTAGTGGCAGTTAGCACCGGGGAGCTGTTTTTT. The entire variable domain, with the rest obtained from reference TRBV7-2 and TRBJ2-2, is as follows: GAGVSQSPSNKVTEKGKDVELRCDPISGHTALYWYRQSLGQGLEFLIYFQGNSAPDKSGLPSDRFSAERTGGSVSTLTIQRTQQEDSAVYLCASSLVAVSTGELFFGEGSRLTVL.

The chain recombines TRBV6-1 with TRBJ1-4, with TRBD1 identical over 9 bases. Germline V lookup: CDR1 MNHNS, CDR2 SASEGT. The V gene end was trimmed by 6 bases and the J gene end by 8 bases; junction bases not matched to a gene: 4. The CDR3 runs to 13 residues. CDR3 protein: CASRGQGEEKLFF. CDR3 nucleotide sequence: TGTGCCAGCAGGGGACAGGGCGAAGAAAAACTGTTTTTT.

This clone came up a few times. CDR3 bases: TGCGCCAGCAGCCAAGGGGGCACCGGGGAGCTGTTTTTT. It specifies CASSQGGTGELFF. The chain is built from TRBV4-3 and TRBJ2-2; D not certain. This CDR3 has 13 residues. Germline V CDR1 and CDR2: LGHNA, YSLEER. Trimming stripped 1 base from V and 4 bases from J, with 4 bases between.

The genes are TRBV7-2 and TRBJ1-1; 7 bases align to TRBD1. The CDR3 contains 15 residues. Germline V lookup: CDR1 SGHTA, CDR2 FQGNSA. V gave up 3 bases and J gave up 6 bases; unmatched junction bases: 10. The CDR3 DNA follows: TGTGCCAGCAGCTTCGTGACAGGGCAACACCCTGAAGCTTTCTTT. Translation: CASSFVTGQHPEAFF.

The V gene is TRBV16, the J gene TRBJ1-5; 9 positions match TRBD1. CDR3 length: 18 amino acids. CDR1 and CDR2 (germline): KGHSY, FQNENV. Germline trimming cut 2 bases from V and 2 bases from J; bases unmatched to any gene: 10. CDR3 coding DNA: TGTGCCAGCAGCCAAACCTCGGGACAGGGAATCGGCAATCAGCCCCAGCATTTT. It specifies CASSQTSGQGIGNQPQHF.

The genes are TRBV4-3 and TRBJ2-3; D might be TRBD1 (6 bases). The V gene lost 3 bases and the J gene lost 0 bases, with 10 bases spanning the gap. Germline V gene lookup returns CDR1 LGHNA and CDR2 YSLEER. The CDR3 totals 15 residues. This CDR3 reads CASSQEGGSTDTQYF. DNA for the CDR3: TGCGCCAGCAGCCAGGAAGGGGGTAGCACAGATACGCAGTATTTT.

CDR3 DNA: TGTGCCAGCAGTTACCTCGGACAGCGGGGGAACACTGAAGCTTTCTTT. Translating gives CASSYLGQRGNTEAFF. The chain joins TRBV6-5 to TRBJ1-1, with TRBD1 as a possible D gene (6 bases). Germline V gene data show CDR1 as MNHEY and CDR2 as SVGAGI. The germline V and J ends were trimmed by 2 bases and 1 base, with 14 bases remaining between them. The CDR3 contains 16 residues.

The CDR3 spells CASSPGQAEAFF. CDR3 DNA sequence: TGTGCCAGTAGTCCGGGACAAGCTGAAGCTTTCTTT. The chain uses TRBV19 and TRBJ1-1, with D tentatively TRBD1 (6 bases). Per germline, CDR1 LNHDA and CDR2 SQIVND (reference sequence). CDR3 size: 12 residues. V was cut by 5 bases and J by 6 bases, with 10 bases left in between.

The J gene is TRBJ2-2, the V gene TRBV7-6, with 11 nucleotides matching TRBD2. V lost 4 bases, J lost 4 bases, and 11 bases stayed unmatched. Germline-derived CDR1 and CDR2 are SGHVS and FNYEAQ. The CDR3 is 18 residues long. The CDR3 sequence is CASSSHGSGRASTGELFF. The CDR3 DNA reads TGTGCCAGCAGCTCCCACGGTAGCGGGAGGGCCAGCACCGGGGAGCTGTTTTTT.

This chain connects TRBV29-1 to TRBJ2-1; tentative D call: TRBD2 (5 bases). The CDR3 is 14 residues long. The germline V gene has CDR1 SQVTM and CDR2 ANQGSEA. V lost 5 bases, J lost 2 bases, and 13 bases lay in between. The CDR3 region has the DNA TGCAGCGTTTACACGTTGGGAGCCTACAATGAGCAGTTCTTC. Protein sequence: CSVYTLGAYNEQFF.

The chain couples TRBV19 to TRBJ1-5; a possible D gene is TRBD1 (5 bases). Germline CDR1 is LNHDA and CDR2 is SQIVND (reference sequence). V was clipped by 4 bases and J by 4 bases, with 14 bases between them. The CDR3 sequence is 15 residues long. In DNA form, the CDR3 reads TGTGCCAGTAGTAAGGTGAGGTCAGGGAATCAGCCCCAGCATTTT. Residues: CASSKVRSGNQPQHF.

This chain connects TRBV4-1 to TRBJ2-1; 8 bases map to TRBD2. J was trimmed by 3 bases and V by 7 bases; bases with no gene match: 11. This CDR3 spans 16 amino acids. Germline lookup yields CDR1 MGHRA and CDR2 YSYEKL. The CDR3: CASTPSTSGYYNEQFF. The CDR3, as DNA: TGCGCCAGCACCCCAAGTACTAGCGGCTACTACAATGAGCAGTTCTTC.

The V call is TRBV29-1, the J call TRBJ2-1; 9 nucleotides agree with TRBD1. V dropped 4 bases and J dropped 6; count of bases not matched to a gene: 10. Looked up from germline, CDR1 is SQVTM and CDR2 is ANQGSEA. The CDR3 runs to 15 residues. CDR3 in DNA: TGCAGCGTTGTCTCGGGATGGGGACAGGGCAATGAGCAGTTCTTC. The encoded protein is CSVVSGWGQGNEQFF.

This clone has just a few counts. The chain carries TRBV18 and TRBJ1-1; D ambiguous. The CDR3 covers 14 residues. CDR1 and CDR2 (germline): KGHSH, LQKENI. V was pared by 3 bases and J by 2 bases, with 10 bases between. CDR3: CASSPVGGNTEAFF. The CDR3 bases are TGTGCCAGCTCACCGGTAGGCGGCAACACTGAAGCTTTCTTT.

This chain links TRBV18 with TRBJ2-6; no firm D call. Trimming took off 0 bases at V and 0 bases at J, with 6 bases between the two ends. Germline V gene data show CDR1 as KGHSH and CDR2 as LQKENI. This CDR3 has 16 amino acids. DNA for the CDR3: TGTGCCAGCTCACCACCGCGGTTCTCTGGGGCCAACGTCCTGACTTTC. Amino acids: CASSPPRFSGANVLTF.

The sample holds a few counts of this clone. The chain recombines TRBV6-1 with TRBJ2-5, with 8 bases aligning to TRBD1. J lost 4 bases, V lost 5 bases, and 6 bases had no gene match. The V gene's germline CDR1 is MNHNS and CDR2 SASEGT. The length of the CDR3 is 14 residues. CDR3 in amino acids: CASSSRGLGETQYF. In nucleotides, the CDR3 is TGTGCCAGCAGTTCCAGGGGGCTGGGAGAGACCCAGTACTTC.

The chain employs TRBV19 and TRBJ2-4, with D possibly TRBD1 on 6 matching bases. V was cut by 5 bases and J by 15 bases, with 17 bases left in between. CDR1 and CDR2 (germline): LNHDA, SQIVND (reference sequence). CDR3 length: 12 amino acids. CDR3 nucleotide sequence: TGTGCCAGTAGTTCTACAGGGAGCGATCCGTACTTC. It specifies CASSSTGSDPYF.

The chain links TRBV7-2 to TRBJ2-1; tentatively, D is TRBD1 or TRBD2 (5 bases each). This CDR3 has 15 residues. Germline assignment: CDR1 SGHTA and CDR2 FQGNSA. V was trimmed by 5 bases and J by 8 bases, leaving 19 bases between them. CDR3 sequence: CASSPGQTLGDEQFF. Written as DNA, the CDR3 is TGTGCCAGCAGCCCGGGGCAAACACTGGGCGATGAGCAGTTCTTC.

This chain joins TRBV5-1 and TRBJ2-1, with D maybe TRBD1 (6 bases). CDR1 and CDR2 (germline): SGHRS, YFSETQ. CDR3 length equals 15 residues. Trimming cost V 5 bases and J 3 bases, with 15 bases left between them. CDR3 amino acids: CASRMPGHNYNEQFF. The DNA for the CDR3 is TGCGCCAGCAGGATGCCGGGACATAACTACAATGAGCAGTTCTTC.

The genes are TRBV6-5 and TRBJ2-7; possibly TRBD1 or TRBD2 for D (5 bases each). Per germline, CDR1 MNHEY and CDR2 SVGAGI. Trimming left V 6 bases short and J 5 bases short, with 17 bases between. The CDR3 sequence is 14 residues long. The CDR3 DNA reads as TGTGCCAGCAGAACCCTGGGACGAAGGAACGAGCAGTACTTC. Translation gives CASRTLGRRNEQYF.

The V call is TRBV6-5, the J call TRBJ2-5; a weak D match, TRBD2 (5 bases). The CDR3 has 11 amino acids. In germline, CDR1 is MNHEY, CDR2 SVGAGI. V was clipped by 6 bases and J by 5 bases, with 7 bases between them. In nucleotides, the CDR3 is TGTGCCAGCAGCGGAGGTGAGACCCAGTACTTC. Its translation: CASSGGETQYF.

This clone was picked up one time. The rearrangement joins TRBV7-9 to TRBJ1-1; TRBD1 matches 7 bases. CDR3 size: 13 residues. Germline trimming cut 5 bases from V and 4 bases from J; bases unmatched to any gene: 4. CDR1 SEHNR and CDR2 FQNEAQ come from the germline V gene (reference sequence). This chain's CDR3 is CASSIGQATEAFF. The CDR3 nucleotides read TGTGCCAGCAGCATAGGACAGGCCACTGAAGCTTTCTTT. Full variable domain (outside the CDR3, taken from reference TRBV7-9 and TRBJ1-1): DTGVSQNPRHKITKRGQNVTFRCDPISEHNRLYWYRQTLGQGPEFLTYFQNEAQLEKSRLLSDRFSAERPKGSFSTLEIQRTEQGDSAMYLCASSIGQATEAFFGQGTRLTVV.

The rearrangement links TRBV6-6 to TRBJ2-5; D uncertain. CDR1 is MNHNY and CDR2 is SVGAGI in the germline V gene (reference sequence). V was cut by 1 base and J by 2 bases, with 2 bases left in between. The CDR3 has 12 amino acids. The CDR3 loop is CASSYLQETQYF. Written as DNA, the CDR3 is TGTGCCAGCAGTTACTTACAAGAGACCCAGTACTTC.